This T cell receptor (beta chain) was profiled in a study of response to subunit inactivated influenza vaccine (dated by TCRdb to between 2017 and 2018). For context, the study as a whole: Deep quantitative T cell receptor repertoire profiling was used in the study to track responses to a trivalent subunit inactivated influenza vaccine. Study-level results and caveats: It was suggested by the authors that each seasonal influenza vaccination may recruit only a limited number of new T cells.

This clonotype was observed a handful of times. Its antigen is not yet known. No much larger clone exists at a distance of one base, and base qualities are not known. Ends trimmed: V by 2 bases, J by 9 bases; bases unmatched to a gene: 12. CDR1 and CDR2, per the germline V gene, are MDHEN and SYDVKM. Its CDR3 holds 16 amino acids, cysteine through phenylalanine. Solely the CDR3 DNA is kept, with 48 bases framed from the first base. Libraries came from RT-PCR. Reads for this sample came from an Illumina HiSeq 2500. TCRdb reanalyzed the raw reads on its own, using fastp at Q25 for trimming and MiXCR for clone calling, and kept in-frame beta chains. Every distinct CDR3 protein forms one entry, paired with its most common genes and DNA. This sample comprises 500,000 to 550,000 distinct CDR3 sequences, under 8.5% of them detected only once. In total, the top ten clones hold over 10% of the sample.

The receptor chain draws on TRBV28 and TRBJ2-1; the junction holds 8 bases that match TRBD2. The sequence was collected from a man between 50 and 75 years old who received an inactivated influenza vaccine. Donor details come from another sample of the same person, matched by shared clones. The sequencing used PBMCs from blood, collected less than 30 months after vaccination. CDR3 protein: CASSLVEVAGPGEQFF. DNA sequence: TGTGCCAGCAGTTTAGTGGAGGTAGCGGGGCCAGGTGAGCAGTTCTTC. The CDR3, completed at both ends by the reference TRBV28 and TRBJ2-1 genes, gives the full variable domain DVKVTQSSRYLVKRTGEKVFLECVQDMDHENMFWYRQDPGLGLRLIYFSYDVKMKEKGDIPEGYSVSREKKERFSLILESASTNQTSMYLCASSLVEVAGPGEQFFGPGTRLTVL.